This TCR beta chain was sequenced in a study of cytomegalovirus exposure and HLA in healthy donors. Remarks on this clone: Its antigen remains unknown.

PCR involved 60 Vbeta and 13 Jbeta primers. Only in-frame clones appear in the TCRdb table, and some are missing; sequencing was by immunoSEQ multiplex PCR. The table lists 150,000 or so clones. Germline V gene lookup returns CDR1 SGDLS and CDR2 YYNGEE. V lost 2 bases, J lost 7 bases, and 18 bases lay in between. The CDR3 has 15 amino acids. Study-wide points: Earlier analysis found most TCR beta V segments productive about 87% or about 30% of the time.

This rearrangement joins TRBV9 to TRBJ1-1, with D perhaps matching TRBD1 (5 bases). The sequenced material came from PBMCs. The clonotype originates from a young woman in good health and CMV-seronegative. DNA of the CDR3: TGTGCCAGCAGCGTCCGCTGGGACGGAGGGTATGAAGCTTTCTTT. Amino acids: CASSVRWDGGYEAFF.